This T cell receptor (beta chain) was sequenced in a study of blood T cells in healthy people across ages. Looked up from germline, CDR1 is SGDLS and CDR2 is YYNGEE. V lost 0 bases, J lost 0 bases, and 9 bases lay in between. The CDR3 loop spans 15 amino acids. This clonotype was seen more than once but under ten times. Through a sample-barcoded 5' primer and a J-beta primer mix, a second PCR was run for roughly 7 to 12 cycles. Each CDR3 protein gets one entry after TCRdb re-called the 5' RACE reads with MiXCR. This sample has about 930,000 distinct CDR3 sequences, with roughly 28% found just once. The same specimen was also included in a second study, on T cells of mothers and their children. Per that study: Donors were a few healthy Caucasian mothers and their six children. Overlap measured in related mother-child pairs was slightly, non-significantly higher than in unrelated pairs.

Specimen: blood. V is TRBV9 and J is TRBJ1-1; D gene unclear. This receptor was taken from a woman aged 35 to 49 in good health. CDR3 region: CASSVVEGMNTEAFF. The DNA for the CDR3 is TGTGCCAGCAGCGTAGTTGAAGGCATGAACACTGAAGCTTTCTTT. The whole variable domain, filled in from reference TRBV9 and TRBJ1-1, reads DSGVTQTPKHLITATGQRVTLRCSPRSGDLSVYWYQQSLDQGLQFLIQYYNGEERAKGNILERFSAQQFPDLHSELNLSSLELGDSALYFCASSVVEGMNTEAFFGQGTRLTVV.